This T cell receptor (beta chain) comes out of a study of response to subunit inactivated influenza vaccine. MiXCR, applied by TCRdb to the RT-PCR reads, yields one record per CDR3 protein. The table includes 650,000 to 800,000 distinct CDR3 sequences, approximately 15% detected once. Points on this clonotype: Antigen unknown.

The length of the CDR3 is 14 residues. Germline V gene sequence: CDR1 DFQATT, CDR2 SNEGSKA (reference sequence). V shed 6 bases, J shed 4 bases, and the junction held 7 bases outside the gene matches. The study, taken as a whole, reports: Few new T cells, the authors suggested, are recruited by each seasonal influenza vaccination.

This chain uses TRBV20-1 with TRBJ2-2; 8 bases agree with TRBD1. This clonotype was obtained from a man in his fifties or sixties who received an inactivated influenza vaccine. The starting material was PBMCs from blood, obtained 14 to 15 days before vaccination. This CDR3 reads CSAGQGSFTGELFF. The CDR3 nucleotides are TGCAGTGCCGGACAGGGAAGTTTCACCGGGGAGCTGTTTTTT.